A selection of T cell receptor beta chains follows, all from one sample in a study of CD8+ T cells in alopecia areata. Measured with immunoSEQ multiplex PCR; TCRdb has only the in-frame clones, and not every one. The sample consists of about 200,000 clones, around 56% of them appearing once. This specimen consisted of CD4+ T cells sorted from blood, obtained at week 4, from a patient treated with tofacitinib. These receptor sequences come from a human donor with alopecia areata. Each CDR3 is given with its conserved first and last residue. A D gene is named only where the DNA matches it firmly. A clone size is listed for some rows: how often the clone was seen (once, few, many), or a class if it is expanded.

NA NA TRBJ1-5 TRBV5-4 TGTGCCACCAAGAGAGCGTATAGCAATCAGCCCCAGCATTTT CATKRAYSNQPQHF
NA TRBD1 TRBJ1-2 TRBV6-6 TGTGCCAGCAGGGCGACAGGGCGCTCCCCAGGAGGTGGCTACACCTTC CASRATGRSPGGGYTF
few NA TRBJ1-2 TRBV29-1 TGCAGCGTTGATTGGGGCGGGAGAGGCTACACCTTC CSVDWGGRGYTF
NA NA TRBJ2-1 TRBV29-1 TGCAGCGTTGAAGGGGACTCCGGGGGTAATGAGCAGTTCTTC CSVEGDSGGNEQFF
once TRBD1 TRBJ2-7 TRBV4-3 TGCGCCAGCAGCCAAGTGGAGCAGGGGGCCTACGAGCAGTACTTC CASSQVEQGAYEQYF
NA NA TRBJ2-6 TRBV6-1 TGTGCCAGCAGTGCCCCATCCTCTGGGGCCAACGTCCTGACTTTC CASSAPSSGANVLTF
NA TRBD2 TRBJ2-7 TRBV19 TGTGCCAGTAGCCGCCGGGAGGGGACCAACTACGAGCAGTACTTC CASSRREGTNYEQYF
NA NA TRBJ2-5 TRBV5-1 TGCGCCAGCAGCTTGGATGGGCGGGGAGAGACCCAGTACTTC CASSLDGRGETQYF
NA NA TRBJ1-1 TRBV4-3 TGCGCCAGCAGCCAAGACGACAGCCAGACTCTTCAAGCTTTCTTT CASSQDDSQTLQAFF
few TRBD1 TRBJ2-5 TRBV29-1 TGCAGCGCTCAGCGGACAGGGGGGCAAGAGACCCAGTACTTC CSAQRTGGQETQYF
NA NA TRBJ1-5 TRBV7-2 TGTGCCAGCAGCTTAGAACAGGGACCTCAGCCCCAGCATTTT CASSLEQGPQPQHF
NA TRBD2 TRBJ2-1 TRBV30 TGTGCCTGGAGTGTACGCGGGGGGGCCTGGAATGAGCAGTTCTTC CAWSVRGGAWNEQFF
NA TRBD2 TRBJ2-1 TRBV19 TGTGCCAGTAGTATCCTTAGCGGGGATCAGATCTTC CASSILSGDQIF
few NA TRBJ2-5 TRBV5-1 TGCGCCAGCAGCTTTAATCCTAGGTCGGAGGGGACCCAGTACTTC CASSFNPRSEGTQYF
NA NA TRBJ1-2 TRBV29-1 TGCAGCGTTGAAAGCAGGGGAAGGGCGGTTGGCTACACCTTC CSVESRGRAVGYTF
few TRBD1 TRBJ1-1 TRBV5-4 TGTGCCAGCAGACCAGGGGGGGGGAGGATGAACACTGAAGCTTTCTTT CASRPGGGRMNTEAFF
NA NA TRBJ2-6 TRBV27 TGTGCCAGCAGTTTTGATCCTCGCTCTGGGGCCAACGTCCTGACTTTC CASSFDPRSGANVLTF
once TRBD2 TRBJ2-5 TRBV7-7 TGTGCTAGCAGCTTGTACCAGCGGGGTGTGGGGGAGACCCAGTACTTC CASSLYQRGVGETQYF
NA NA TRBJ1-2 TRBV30 TGTGCCTGGAGTGTACCTGGTTATGGCTACACCTTC CAWSVPGYGYTF
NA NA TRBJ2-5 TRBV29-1 TGCAGCGTTGTGTCAGTCCAAGAGACCCAGTACTTC CSVVSVQETQYF
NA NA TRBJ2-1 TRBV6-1 TGTGCCAGCAGTGACCGCCCGGGGGCCGGAGATGAGCAGTTCTTC CASSDRPGAGDEQFF